This T cell receptor (beta chain) was identified during a study of CD8+ T cells in alopecia areata. Across the study: Scoring of treated patients' severity used the percentage of affected scalp area.

Reverse transcription of extracted RNA yielded cDNA, which provided the sequencing template. Data came from immunoSEQ multiplex PCR; TCRdb stores just in-frame clones and leaves some out. This table holds nearly 95,000 clones, just over 70% found once. Stated treatment: oral pan-JAK inhibitor, 5-10 mg twice daily. V dropped 0 bases and J dropped 0 bases, with 4 bases sitting between them. This CDR3 has 14 residues. The germline V gene has CDR1 LGHNA and CDR2 YNFKEQ. General study points: Among the cells sequenced in scalp samples are also the resident alphabeta T cells of normal skin.

Worth noting for this clone: Its matching antigen is unknown.

Sequenced material: CD8+ T cells sorted from blood, taken between weeks 43 and 45, from a patient treated with tofacitinib. The rearrangement links TRBV4-2 to TRBJ2-3; D not resolved. The origin of this receptor is a human donor with alopecia areata. CDR3 in DNA: TGTGCCAGCAGCCAAGAGACTAGCACAGATACGCAGTATTTT. Its protein product is CASSQETSTDTQYF.